A single sample is the source of the 9 T cell receptor beta chains below, sequenced in a study of shared clonotypes between healthy human individuals (dated by TCRdb to the early 2020s). The library was produced with the immunoSEQ multiplex PCR assay. TCRdb's version of the immuneACCESS table is confined to in-frame rearrangements and falls short of the full clone set. An unresolved V gene accounts for under half of the shortfall where checked; the remainder is of unknown origin. The sample includes hundreds of thousands of clones, with roughly 95% observed a single time. 0.11% of the sample goes to the ten largest clones. CD8 naive samples were obtained by positive selection for CCR7 among CD45RO-negative cells, yielding a CD45RA+CCR7+ population from which TemRA cells were excluded. Material: naive CD8+ T cells sorted from blood. In the paper's terms, the cell subset or site label means: CD45RA+CCR7+. Receptor source: a woman in her thirties in good health.

The V and J genes are TRBV19 and TRBJ2-1; 10 bases match TRBD2. The CDR3 is 15 amino acids. Trimming at V came to 4 bases and at J to 8 bases, leaving 8 bases not matched to a gene. Germline CDR1 LNHDA, CDR2 SQIVND (reference sequence). CDR3 region: CASSNIAGGRYEQFF. CDR3 sequence (DNA): TGTGCCAGTAGTAACATAGCGGGAGGACGGTATGAGCAGTTCTTC.

The chain recombines TRBV6-5 with TRBJ2-7; the D gene is possibly TRBD1 (5 bases). The CDR3 totals 15 residues. Germline CDR1 is MNHEY and CDR2 is SVGAGI. V dropped 1 base and J dropped 0 bases, with 10 bases sitting between them. The CDR3 loop is CASSYWGGDSYEQYF. The CDR3 DNA is TGTGCCAGCAGTTACTGGGGCGGCGACTCCTACGAGCAGTACTTC.

The chain combines TRBV5-6 with TRBJ2-7; tentatively, D is TRBD1 (6 bases). The V gene lost 5 bases and the J gene lost 1 base, with 25 bases spanning the gap. This CDR3 is built from 18 residues. Germline V gives CDR1 SGHDT, CDR2 YYEEEE. The CDR3 bases are TGTGCCAGCAGTCCAATGGGTAGTCGGGACATATTTTCCTACGAGCAGTACTTC. Translated, it gives CASSPMGSRDIFSYEQYF.

This clone was seen only once. V usage is TRBV6-1 and J usage is TRBJ2-7; weak D call: TRBD1 (6 bases). The CDR3 extends over 14 amino acids. CDR1 and CDR2 (germline): MNHNS, SASEGT. Trimming removed 3 bases at V and 3 bases at J, with 12 bases between. CDR3: CASSERTAYYEQYF. The CDR3, as DNA: TGTGCCAGCAGTGAGAGGACAGCGTACTACGAGCAGTACTTC.

The chain employs TRBV27 and TRBJ1-5; the D gene is possibly TRBD1 (5 bases). CDR3 size: 13 residues. V gave up 6 bases and J gave up 1 base, with 7 bases separating them. From germline, CDR1 is MNHEY and CDR2 SMNVEV (reference sequence). CDR3 bases: TGTGCCAGCAGGGGGGGGAGCAATCAGCCCCAGCATTTT. Translating gives CASRGGSNQPQHF.

This chain connects TRBV2 to TRBJ1-5; TRBD1 is a possible D gene (5 bases). Per the germline V gene, CDR1 is SNHLY and CDR2 is FYNNEI. V was shortened by 5 bases and J by 6 bases, with 14 bases between the two germline ends. CDR3 length equals 14 residues. For the CDR3, the DNA is TGTGCCAGCAGTCCCGCCAGGGTGGGTCAGCCCCAGCATTTT. It is translated as CASSPARVGQPQHF.

V gene TRBV27 combines with J gene TRBJ1-4; TRBD1 matches 10 bases. This CDR3 is built from 14 residues. V was clipped by 2 bases and J by 8 bases; unmatched bases: 2. CDR1 is MNHEY, CDR2 SMNVEV, per germline (reference sequence). The CDR3 DNA reads as TGTGCCAGCAGTTTAGGGGGACAGGGGGAAAAACTGTTTTTT. Its protein is CASSLGGQGEKLFF.

The rearrangement joins TRBV7-9 to TRBJ2-5, with D perhaps matching TRBD1 or TRBD2 (5 bases each). The CDR3 totals 16 residues. Germline V gene lookup returns CDR1 SEHNR and CDR2 FQNEAQ (reference sequence). V gave up 6 bases and J gave up 4 bases, with 21 bases separating them. For the CDR3, the DNA is TGTGCCAGCAGTCAAATTACCGGGCCTGGGGGAGAGACCCAGTACTTC. It yields the protein CASSQITGPGGETQYF. The full variable domain, its missing parts supplied by reference TRBV7-9 and TRBJ2-5, is DTGVSQNPRHKITKRGQNVTFRCDPISEHNRLYWYRQTLGQGPEFLTYFQNEAQLEKSRLLSDRFSAERPKGSFSTLEIQRTEQGDSAMYLCASSQITGPGGETQYFGPGTRLLVL.

The genes are TRBV7-9 and TRBJ2-7; D may be TRBD2 (6 bases). V was shortened by 4 bases and J by 4 bases, with 17 bases between the two germline ends. The CDR3 runs to 15 residues. Germline CDR1 reads SEHNR; CDR2 reads FQNEAQ (reference sequence). The CDR3 sequence: CASSSRGGVGYEQYF. The CDR3 bases are TGTGCCAGCAGCTCCCGGGGCGGGGTGGGGTACGAGCAGTACTTC.